The rows below give T cell receptor beta chains drawn from one sample of a study of blood T cells in healthy people across ages. TCRdb redid the calling of the 5' RACE reads with MiXCR, one entry per CDR3 protein. Here the sample spans more than 500,000 distinct CDR3 sequences, over 25% being singletons. The same sample was also studied in work on T cells of mothers and their children.

Source material: blood. The receptors were sampled from a boy under 10 years old in good health. Each CDR3 is given with its conserved first and last residue. Each record gives: V gene, D gene, J gene, clone size, CDR3 DNA, CDR3 protein. A D gene is named only where the DNA matches it firmly. Expanded clones get a size class; other rows say once, few or many, or leave the size out.

>TRBV20-1|TRBD1|TRBJ1-1|-
TGCAGTGCCACATCGGACAGGGGGAACACTGAAGCTTTCTTT
CSATSDRGNTEAFF
>TRBV7-9|-|TRBJ2-1|-
TGTGCCAGCAGCTTAGGCCACCGCGATGAGCAGTTCTTC
CASSLGHRDEQFF
>TRBV20-1|TRBD1|TRBJ2-2|-
TGCAGTGCTAAGGACAGGCGGTTGCACACCGGGGAGCTGTTTTTT
CSAKDRRLHTGELFF
>TRBV27|-|TRBJ1-6|-
TGTGCCAGCAGTTTTCTTCCAGGGAATAATTCACCCCTCCACTTT
CASSFLPGNNSPLHF
>TRBV6-6|-|TRBJ1-1|few
TGTGCCAGCAGCCCTGGAGGAGCTTTCTTT
CASSPGGAFF
>TRBV29-1|TRBD2|TRBJ2-1|many
TGCAGCGTGCTAGCGGGAGGGCGAGGTGAGCAGTTCTTC
CSVLAGGRGEQFF
>TRBV7-9|-|TRBJ2-7|-
TGTGCCAGCAGCTCCGGGACTCCTAGCTCCTACGAGCAGTACTTC
CASSSGTPSSYEQYF
>TRBV7-2|-|TRBJ2-5|few
TGTGCCAGCAGCTGGGGCGCCGGGGGTCTGGAGACCCAGTACTTC
CASSWGAGGLETQYF
>TRBV11-2|-|TRBJ1-1|few
TGTGCCAGCAGCTCGCCTGCGGGGGGAGGGCAAGCTTTCTTT
CASSSPAGGGQAFF
>TRBV20-1|TRBD2|TRBJ2-1|-
TGCAGTCACGGACTAGCGGGAGGCAATGAGCAGTTCTTC
CSHGLAGGNEQFF
>TRBV5-1|TRBD1|TRBJ2-1|-
TGCGCCAGCAGTTGGACAGGGGGTTACTACAATGAGCAGTTCTTC
CASSWTGGYYNEQFF
>TRBV10-3|TRBD2|TRBJ2-7|few
TGTGCCATCAGTGTAGCGGGGAGCTCCTACGAGCAGTACTTC
CAISVAGSSYEQYF
>TRBV12-3/TRBV12-4|-|TRBJ2-1|few
TGTGCCAGCAGCCGAATTCGGGAGAGCGGCTACAATGAGCAGTTCTTC
CASSRIRESGYNEQFF